What follows are 17 T cell receptor beta chains derived from one specimen sequenced in a study of blood T cells in healthy people across ages (dated by TCRdb to about 2015). Library creation used 5' RACE. Sequencing relied on an Illumina HiSeq 2500. The second PCR ran for roughly 7 to 11 cycles and used a J-beta primer mix along with a sample-barcoded 5' primer. TCRdb reworked the public reads: Q25 trimming with fastp, MiXCR clone assembly, productive beta chains retained. Merged by CDR3 protein, the rows form single entries marked with the most common genes and DNA. Present in this sample are about 970,000 distinct CDR3 sequences, 51% of which were seen just once. In total, the top ten clones hold over 20% of the sample. The material sequenced was blood. The receptors were sampled from an older woman in good health.

The chain links TRBV13 to TRBJ2-7; possible D gene TRBD2, 5 bases. The V end was cut by 2 bases, the J end by 0 bases, with 11 bases between. CDR1 is PRHDT, CDR2 FYEKMQ, per germline (reference sequence). The CDR3 is 15 residues long. The CDR3 region has the DNA TGTGCCAGCAGCTTACAGCGGAAGGGCTCCTACGAGCAGTACTTC. Translated, it gives CASSLQRKGSYEQYF. The variable domain in full, with the rest retrieved from reference TRBV13 and TRBJ2-7, is AAGVIQSPRHLIKEKRETATLKCYPIPRHDTVYWYQQGPGQDPQFLISFYEKMQSDKGSIPDRFSAQQFSDYHSELNMSSLELGDSALYFCASSLQRKGSYEQYFGPGTRLTVT.

This clonotype was seen more than once but under ten times. This chain connects TRBV7-8 to TRBJ2-7; TRBD2 agrees at 11 bases. V gave up 5 bases and J gave up 3 bases; unmatched junction bases: 15. In germline, CDR1 is SGHVS, CDR2 FQNEAQ. The CDR3 consists of 18 residues. DNA of the CDR3: TGTGCCAGCAGCCCCAAAACGCTAGCGGGAGGTTTCGGCTACGAGCAGTACTTC. This translates into CASSPKTLAGGFGYEQYF.

A few counts support this clonotype. The J gene is TRBJ2-4, the V gene TRBV7-2, with D perhaps being TRBD1 or TRBD2 (5 bases each). Trimming cost V 4 bases and J 0 bases, with 10 bases left between them. Germline CDR1 reads SGHTA; CDR2 reads FQGNSA. CDR3 size: 15 residues. Written as DNA, the CDR3 is TGTGCCAGCAGCTCCCGGGGCTTAGCCAAAAACATTCAGTACTTC. Its protein is CASSSRGLAKNIQYF.

This clonotype was counted ten times or more. This sequence joins TRBV6-5 and TRBJ2-5, with a tentative D call TRBD2 (6 bases). The V end lost 8 bases, the J end lost 4 bases, and 23 bases lay between the germline ends. Looked up from germline, CDR1 is MNHEY and CDR2 is SVGAGI. CDR3 length: 16 amino acids. CDR3 residues: CASSPRGGGVTETQYF. The CDR3 DNA follows: TGTGCCAGCTCCCCGCGAGGTGGCGGGGTGACAGAGACCCAGTACTTC.

The rearrangement joins TRBV18 to TRBJ1-2, with D unclear. Germline V gene data show CDR1 as KGHSH and CDR2 as LQKENI. Trimming stripped 3 bases from V and 7 bases from J, with 18 bases between. CDR3 length: 15 residues. The CDR3: CASSPVLTGASGYTF. Written as DNA, the CDR3 is TGTGCCAGCTCACCGGTTCTAACGGGCGCCTCTGGCTACACCTTC.

This chain joins TRBV2 and TRBJ2-7; D remains unclear. CDR1 and CDR2 (germline): SNHLY, FYNNEI. Trimming removed 4 bases at V and 9 bases at J, with 10 bases between. The CDR3 contains 11 residues. CDR3 bases: TGTGCCAGCAGTGTATTCTGGGGGCAGTACTTC. It translates to CASSVFWGQYF.

The chain links TRBV24-1 to TRBJ2-5, with 12 bases aligning to TRBD1. CDR3 length: 14 amino acids. The V gene's germline CDR1 is KGHDR and CDR2 SFDVKD. V shed 5 bases and J 4 bases; nucleotides not matched to a gene: 1. CDR3 DNA: TGTGCCACCAGTGGGGACAGGGGGCGAGAGACCCAGTACTTC. This sequence encodes CATSGDRGRETQYF.

The J gene is TRBJ2-1, the V gene TRBV14; D is perhaps TRBD1 (6 bases). Germline V lookup: CDR1 SGHDN, CDR2 FVKESK. Trimming took 0 bases from V and 0 from J, leaving 6 bases between them. The CDR3 totals 15 residues. CDR3 protein: CASSQETGSYNEQFF. The CDR3 DNA reads as TGTGCCAGCAGCCAAGAGACAGGCTCCTACAATGAGCAGTTCTTC.

The CDR3 region is CASSFGGRGDAQYF. The DNA of the CDR3 is TGCGCCAGCAGCTTCGGGGGGCGAGGTGATGCGCAGTATTTT. The rearrangement uses TRBV5-1 and TRBJ2-3; the D gene is possibly TRBD2 (7 bases). V lost 2 bases, J lost 10 bases, and 17 bases lay in between. CDR1 is SGHRS and CDR2 is YFSETQ in the germline V gene. This CDR3 comprises 14 residues.

The chain uses TRBV29-1 and TRBJ2-4; TRBD2 agrees at 9 bases. The CDR3 has 14 residues. Germline CDR1 SQVTM, CDR2 ANQGSEA. V shed 4 bases, J shed 13 bases, and the junction held 14 bases outside the gene matches. CDR3 region: CSVGLAENYNEQYF. The CDR3 nucleotides read TGCAGCGTTGGACTAGCGGAGAATTACAATGAGCAGTACTTC.

This clonotype has only one observation. V and J are TRBV12-3 or TRBV12-4 and TRBJ2-5, with D perhaps matching TRBD2 (5 bases). Trimming took off 6 bases at V and 4 bases at J, with 15 bases between the two ends. The CDR3 length is 14 residues. In DNA, the CDR3 is TGTGCCAGCAGCTCCGGGTCCCGGGGAGAGACCCAGTACTTC. Its translation is CASSSGSRGETQYF.

This chain joins TRBV4-3 and TRBJ2-1, with TRBD2 matching 10 bases. This CDR3 is 18 amino acids long. Germline V gives CDR1 LGHNA, CDR2 YSLEER. The J segment lost 3 bases and the V segment lost 0 bases, leaving 8 bases of the junction unmatched. The CDR3 reads CASSQEGGRTSGYNEQFF. The CDR3 DNA reads as TGCGCCAGCAGCCAAGAGGGGGGGAGGACTAGCGGCTACAATGAGCAGTTCTTC.

The V call is TRBV7-9, the J call TRBJ2-5; D may be TRBD2 (6 bases). This CDR3 spans 14 amino acids. The germline V gene encodes CDR1 SEHNR and CDR2 FQNEAQ (reference sequence). Trimming cost V 0 bases and J 6 bases, with 11 bases left between them. The CDR3 sequence is CASSLAGGPQTQYF. The CDR3 nucleotides read TGTGCCAGCAGCTTAGCGGGAGGACCTCAGACCCAGTACTTC.

The rearrangement links TRBV28 to TRBJ1-1; D remains unclear. CDR1 is MDHEN, CDR2 SYDVKM, per germline. Trimming left V 5 bases short and J 2 bases short, with 9 bases between. The CDR3 runs 13 residues. Here the CDR3 reads CASSVSENTEAFF. The DNA for the CDR3 is TGTGCCAGCAGTGTCTCGGAAAACACTGAAGCTTTCTTT.

This sequence joins TRBV25-1 and TRBJ1-2; D gene unclear. V was pared by 3 bases and J by 4 bases, with 6 bases between. This CDR3 is built from 12 residues. Germline V CDR1 and CDR2: MGHDK, SYGVNS. CDR3 DNA sequence: TGTGCCAGCAGTGAGGGCCCCTATGGCTACACCTTC. It codes for CASSEGPYGYTF.

This sequence joins TRBV12-3 or TRBV12-4 and TRBJ2-1; 13 bases fit TRBD2. This CDR3 spans 14 amino acids. V gave up 6 bases and J gave up 10 bases; unmatched junction bases: 6. CDR3 amino acids: CASRGTSGVWEQFF. For the CDR3, the DNA is TGTGCCAGCAGGGGGACTAGCGGGGTGTGGGAGCAGTTCTTC.

In DNA, the CDR3 is TGTGCCAGCAGCGCCGGGCCGGGCAGGGTGAACGAAAAACTGTTTTTT. Encoded protein: CASSAGPGRVNEKLFF. This chain connects TRBV7-8 to TRBJ1-4; tentatively, D is TRBD1 (5 bases). The V gene's germline CDR1 is SGHVS and CDR2 FQNEAQ. Trimming cost V 5 bases and J 8 bases, with 21 bases left between them. The CDR3 is 16 amino acids.